The T cell receptor (beta chain) described here comes from a study of immune evolution from preneoplasia to lung adenocarcinoma. Study-level findings and limits: From normal lung to invasive adenocarcinoma, top clone frequencies appeared to decrease. Clonality was highest in normal lung, lower in later-stage lesions apparently.

The CDR3 contains 15 residues. Germline CDR1 is MRHNA and CDR2 is SNTAGT. Trimming cost V 0 bases and J 7 bases; bases outside gene matches: 3. About this clone itself: The antigen is unknown.

Sequenced by immunoSEQ multiplex PCR; TCRdb stores in-frame clones only, minus some. The sample consists of around 2,300 clones, around four fifths of them appearing once. Between the mid-2010s and the late 2010s, patients underwent resection in Japan or China. Two lung cancer pathologists independently confirmed each histologic diagnosis. The sequencing sample was made of FFPE adjacent normal lung tissue. The rearrangement uses TRBV6-4 and TRBJ2-1, with 10 bases matching TRBD2. The receptor comes from a person aged 55-80 years with lung adenocarcinoma. The CDR3 region is CASSDSSGGANEQFF. The CDR3 coding sequence is TGTGCCAGCAGTGACTCGAGCGGGGGGGCTAATGAGCAGTTCTTC.